This T cell receptor beta chain was found in a study of blood T cell repertoires in COVID-19. The sample holds one count of this clone. The germline V gene encodes CDR1 KGHSH and CDR2 LQKENI. This CDR3 is 16 amino acids long. With 2 bases removed from V and 1 base from J, the gap between germline ends came to 14 bases. Source study methods: Reference gene primer amplification gave estimated nucleated cell counts. Using immunoSEQ multiplex PCR, the repertoire was profiled, and TCRdb retains in-frame clones only, with some absent. The DNA gave D and trimming, while V, J and clone size come from that table. The sample lists 300,000 to 500,000 clones, around nine tenths seen once, with approximately 1% in the top ten.

Sequenced sample: PBMCs or T cells enriched from blood (not recorded which). This clonotype originated in a woman in her twenties or thirties with acute COVID-19. The chain has TRBV18 and TRBJ1-1; weak D call: TRBD1 (5 bases). The CDR3 here is CASSPWQGQWNTEAFF. DNA for the CDR3: TGTGCCAGCTCACCATGGCAGGGCCAGTGGAACACTGAAGCTTTCTTT.